Each of the 15 T cell receptor beta chains below was sequenced from the same sample in a study of T cell repertoires in aging, cancer and after chemotherapy. TCR beta rearrangements were amplified from peripheral blood genomic DNA. Multiplex touch-down PCR with TRB-A/B primers amplified rearranged V-D-J TRB sequences. MiXCR was run by TCRdb on the multiplex PCR reads, yielding one entry per CDR3 protein. The table includes 2,200 or so distinct CDR3 sequences, 24% detected once. The sample comprised blood. These receptors were obtained from a human donor with a solid tumor.

A single count supports this clonotype. This rearrangement joins TRBV6-5 to TRBJ1-2; 9 positions match TRBD1. After removal of 10 bases from V and 3 bases from J, the junction contained 12 bases not matched to a gene. The CDR3 consists of 15 residues. From germline, CDR1 is MNHEY and CDR2 SVGAGI. CDR3 nucleotides: TGTGCCATCAGCGCTAACAGGGGGCCTGACTATGGCTACACCTTC. Translation gives CAISANRGPDYGYTF.

By its share, this clonotype is medium-sized. V usage is TRBV12-3 or TRBV12-4 and J usage is TRBJ1-2; D gene uncertain. CDR3 length: 16 amino acids. V dropped 6 bases and J dropped 4 bases, with 21 bases sitting between them. The CDR3 DNA sequence: TGTGCCAGCAGCCCATCCCAGGTGCCCTCGTCCTATGGCTACACCTTC. Amino acid sequence: CASSPSQVPSSYGYTF.

This clonotype was seen once. With a much larger clone just one base away, this may be a read error. The chain links TRBV18 to TRBJ2-1; 8 bases match TRBD1. The germline V gene encodes CDR1 KGHSH and CDR2 LQKENI. J lost 13 bases, V lost 3 bases, and 11 bases had no gene match. The CDR3 sequence is 14 residues long. The CDR3 sequence is CASSPSGQGLDQFF. The CDR3 nucleotides are TGTGCCAGCTCACCCTCCGGACAGGGCCTCGATCAGTTCTTC.

This clonotype rates as medium-sized (0.01 to 0.1%). The rearrangement links TRBV15 to TRBJ2-1; possible D gene TRBD2, 7 bases. CDR1 is LNHNV, CDR2 YYDKDF, per germline (reference sequence). This CDR3 has 15 residues. Trimming stripped 0 bases from V and 12 bases from J, with 18 bases between. CDR3 sequence (DNA): TGTGCCACCAGCAGAGAAGGGGGGGCCTATGTAGGGCAGTTCTTC. Encoded protein: CATSREGGAYVGQFF.

This clonotype is medium-sized. The chain has TRBV6-2 or TRBV6-3 and TRBJ2-1; a weak D match, TRBD2 (7 bases). Trimming cost V 4 bases and J 5 bases, with 21 bases left between them. The CDR3 extends over 17 amino acids. Germline CDR1 reads MNHEY; CDR2 reads SVGEGT. CDR3 protein: CASSSPYGGGADNEQFF. The CDR3 nucleotides are TGTGCCAGCAGTTCCCCTTATGGAGGGGGGGCCGACAATGAGCAGTTCTTC.

The table lists this clonotype with a few counts. The chain is built from TRBV10-2 and TRBJ2-2, with D unresolved. In germline, CDR1 is WSHSY, CDR2 SAAADI. V lost 4 bases to trimming and J lost 4 bases, with 7 bases between them. The length of the CDR3 is 13 residues. This CDR3 reads CASSAEFTGELFF. CDR3 DNA sequence: TGCGCCAGCAGTGCGGAATTCACCGGGGAGCTGTTTTTT.

V and J are TRBV4-3 and TRBJ2-1; 7 bases are shared with TRBD2. Germline V gives CDR1 LGHNA, CDR2 YSLEER. This CDR3 spans 19 amino acids. The ends lost 3 bases at V and 7 bases at J; junction bases unmatched: 21. The CDR3 reads CASSQGSSGGPISPNEQFF. Here the CDR3 DNA reads TGCGCCAGCAGCCAGGGGTCTAGCGGCGGGCCGATTTCTCCAAATGAGCAGTTCTTC.

By sample fraction, this clonotype is large (0.1 to 1%). The chain uses TRBV30 and TRBJ1-1; the D gene is possibly TRBD1 (6 bases). Trimming stripped 2 bases from V and 6 bases from J, with 19 bases between. The CDR3 is made up of 15 amino acids. Germline CDR1 is GTSNPN and CDR2 is SVGIG (reference sequence). CDR3 bases: TGTGCCTGGAGTCCTCCCACGACAGGTCCCGCTGAAGCTTTCTTT. Amino acid sequence: CAWSPPTTGPAEAFF.

By frequency in the sample, this clonotype is medium-sized (0.01 to 0.1%). The chain joins TRBV6-5 to TRBJ2-3; TRBD1 might be the D (6 bases). V dropped 1 base and J dropped 5 bases, with 13 bases sitting between them. Germline CDR1 is MNHEY and CDR2 is SVGAGI. The CDR3 loop spans 15 amino acids. The CDR3 region has the DNA TGTGCCAGCAGTTACTTCAGGGGTTCTGGAGATACGCAGTATTTT. Translation gives CASSYFRGSGDTQYF.

This rearrangement joins TRBV24-1 to TRBJ2-2; 11 nucleotides agree with TRBD1. Germline CDR1 reads KGHDR; CDR2 reads SFDVKD. After removal of 5 bases from V and 0 bases from J, the junction contained 10 bases not matched to a gene. The CDR3 totals 19 residues. CDR3 residues: CATSGGSGTGGANTGELFF. The CDR3 DNA reads as TGTGCCACCAGTGGAGGGTCCGGGACAGGGGGGGCGAACACCGGGGAGCTGTTTTTT.

This clonotype rates as medium-sized. The genes are TRBV12-3 or TRBV12-4 and TRBJ2-7; TRBD2 matches at 9 bases. The CDR3 extends over 14 amino acids. J was trimmed by 2 bases and V by 4 bases; bases with no gene match: 3. CDR3 in DNA: TGTGCCAGCAGTTGGGCTAGCGGGGCCTACGAGCAGTACTTC. Its protein is CASSWASGAYEQYF.

This clonotype is termed large. The chain uses TRBV29-1 and TRBJ2-5; 7 nucleotides align to TRBD1. This CDR3 spans 13 amino acids. V lost 3 bases, J lost 5 bases, and 6 bases stayed unmatched. CDR1 SQVTM and CDR2 ANQGSEA come from the germline V gene. Here the CDR3 reads CSVDEGAKETQYF. The DNA of the CDR3 is TGCAGCGTTGATGAGGGGGCGAAGGAGACCCAGTACTTC.

This clonotype was observed once. This may be a read error: a much more frequent sequence differs by one nucleotide. The rearrangement uses TRBV6-2 or TRBV6-3 and TRBJ2-4; D gene uncertain. V lost 0 bases, J lost 0 bases, and 12 bases lay in between. The CDR3 consists of 17 residues. From germline, CDR1 is MNHEY and CDR2 SVGEGT. The CDR3 here is CASSYSFGEIAKNIQYF. CDR3 in DNA: TGTGCCAGCAGTTACTCATTTGGGGAAATAGCCAAAAACATTCAGTACTTC.

The chain carries TRBV20-1 and TRBJ2-3; 8 nucleotides align to TRBD2. The CDR3 is 13 amino acids. V trimming: 3 bases; J trimming: 4 bases; junction bases outside the gene matches: 3. The germline gives CDR1 DFQATT, CDR2 SNEGSKA (reference sequence). CDR3 DNA sequence: TGCAGTGCTAGGAGGACTAGCTCAGATACGCAGTATTTT. As protein: CSARRTSSDTQYF.

This clonotype rates as medium-sized. This chain connects TRBV20-1 to TRBJ2-1; no clear D gene. Looked up from germline, CDR1 is DFQATT and CDR2 is SNEGSKA (reference sequence). V shed 6 bases and J shed 3 bases, with 6 bases lying between them. The CDR3 extends over 11 amino acids. As DNA, the CDR3 is TGCAGTGCGGTTGGCTACAATGAGCAGTTCTTC. Translated, it gives CSAVGYNEQFF.